This T cell receptor (beta chain) emerged from a study of blood T cells in healthy people across ages. This clonotype came up a few times. Its antigen is not known. Alongside a J-beta primer mix, a sample-barcoded 5' primer served in a second PCR lasting roughly 7 to 11 cycles. TCRdb fed the 5' RACE reads into MiXCR, producing one record per CDR3 protein. The sample includes around 750,000 distinct CDR3 sequences, around half seen only once; the top ten take roughly two fifths. This CDR3 is built from 15 residues. The germline V gene encodes CDR1 SEHNR and CDR2 FQNEAQ (reference sequence). V lost 5 bases, J lost 7 bases, and 5 bases stayed unmatched. Donors each provided 9.5 to 10 milliliters of peripheral blood. General study points: Getting older went along with TCR beta diversity per million T cells dropping roughly linearly.

The sample taken for sequencing was blood. The chain uses TRBV7-9 and TRBJ2-1, with TRBD2 matching 13 bases. The TCR sequence derives from a man older than 75 in good health. Here the CDR3 reads CASSQTSGRGNEQFF. CDR3 in DNA: TGTGCCAGCAGCCAAACTAGCGGGAGGGGGAATGAGCAGTTCTTC.